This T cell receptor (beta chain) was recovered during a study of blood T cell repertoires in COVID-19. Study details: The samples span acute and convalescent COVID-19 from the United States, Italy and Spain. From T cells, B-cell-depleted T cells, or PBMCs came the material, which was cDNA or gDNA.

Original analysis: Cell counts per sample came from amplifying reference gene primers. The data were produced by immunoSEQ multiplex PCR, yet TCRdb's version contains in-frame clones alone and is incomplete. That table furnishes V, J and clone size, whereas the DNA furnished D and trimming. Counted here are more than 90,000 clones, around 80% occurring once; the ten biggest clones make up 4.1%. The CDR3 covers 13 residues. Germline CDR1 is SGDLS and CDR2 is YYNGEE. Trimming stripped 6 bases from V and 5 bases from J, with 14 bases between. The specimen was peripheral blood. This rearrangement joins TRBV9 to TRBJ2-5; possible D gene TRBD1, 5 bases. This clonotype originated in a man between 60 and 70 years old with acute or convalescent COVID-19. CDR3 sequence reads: CASNTRVGETQYF. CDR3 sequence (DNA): TGTGCCAGCAACACCAGGGTAGGGGAGACCCAGTACTTC. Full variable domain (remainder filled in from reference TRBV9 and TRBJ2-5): DSGVTQTPKHLITATGQRVTLRCSPRSGDLSVYWYQQSLDQGLQFLIQYYNGEERAKGNILERFSAQQFPDLHSELNLSSLELGDSALYFCASNTRVGETQYFGPGTRLLVL.